This T cell receptor (beta chain) was identified during a study of radiotherapy plus CTLA-4 blockade in lung cancer. The study treated chemo-refractory metastatic non-small-cell lung cancer patients with focal radiation plus ipilimumab CTLA-4 blockade. The germline V and J ends were trimmed by 0 bases and 4 bases, with 16 bases remaining between them. The germline V gene has CDR1 SGDLS and CDR2 YYNGEE. This CDR3 region has 16 residues. This clone was seen a few times. TCRdb's copy holds only in-frame clones and misses some; the assay was immunoSEQ multiplex PCR. The sample consists of about 41,000 clones, 60% to 80% of them appearing once.

V usage is TRBV9 and J usage is TRBJ1-2; possibly TRBD1 for D (6 bases). This receptor was taken from a human donor with non-small cell lung cancer who had stable disease on radiotherapy plus ipilimumab. The source material was peripheral blood, sampled from a patient treated with radiotherapy plus ipilimumab. This CDR3 is CASSVDGGQAGYGYTF. The CDR3 DNA reads as TGTGCCAGCAGCGTAGACGGGGGCCAGGCGGGCTATGGCTACACCTTC.